This T cell receptor beta chain was identified during a study of blood T cell repertoires in COVID-19. Sequencing was performed with immunoSEQ multiplex PCR; in TCRdb, only in-frame clones are kept and a portion is missing. The sample consists of under 350,000 clones, less than 90% of them appearing once. CDR3 size: 15 residues. CDR1 MNHEY and CDR2 SMNVEV come from the germline V gene (reference sequence). The V and J ends lost 6 bases and 2 bases, in that order; junction bases with no gene match: 4. The source material was peripheral blood. The gene calls are TRBV27 and TRBJ2-1; 10 positions agree with TRBD1. This sequence was found in a man in his fifties or sixties who had recovered from COVID-19. CDR3 region: CASSPDRGTYNEQFF. For the CDR3, the DNA is TGTGCCAGCAGCCCGGACAGGGGGACCTACAATGAGCAGTTCTTC.